The T cell receptor beta chain described here comes from a study of monozygotic twins with inflammatory bowel disease. From whole blood, total RNA was isolated without any sorting of T cells. Turning to this clonotype: Its cognate antigen is unknown.

CDR1 is SGHDT and CDR2 is YYEEEE in the germline V gene. This CDR3 is built from 15 residues. Study results and limitations: People with IBD had fewer clonotypes in common with others than healthy twins did, especially with disease activity.

With the 5' RACE reads reprocessed, TCRdb shows one record per CDR3 protein and no DNA. The repertoire table contains around 190,000 distinct CDR3 sequences. The TCR was taken from a human donor with ulcerative colitis or Crohn's disease, or a healthy co-twin of an affected twin (not recorded which). The specimen sequenced was blood. The rearrangement uses TRBV5-6 and TRBJ2-2; TCRdb's D call, TRBD1, is unchecked because there is no DNA. CDR3 sequence: CASSHPGQSTGELFF.